These 30 T cell receptor beta chains originate from one sample sequenced in a study of molecular identifiers for immune sequencing clone quantification (dated by TCRdb to the late 2010s). Library prep was done by PCR. This sample was sequenced with a NextSeq 500. TCRdb applied fastp at Q25 and MiXCR to the public reads, then kept only in-frame beta chains. Rows are unified per CDR3 protein, each entry keeping the most common DNA and genes. The sample table lists hundreds of thousands of distinct CDR3 sequences, around 25% of them with a count of one. The ten largest clones represent about 0.73% of the sample. What was sequenced was naive CD8+ T cells from blood, with Jurkat cell RNA spiked in. The sample's cell subset or site, from its label and the paper: FACS-sorted CD8+CD4-CCR7+CD45RA+ naive T cells. These receptor sequences come from a human donor in good health. Some libraries in this study had Jurkat cell RNA spiked in.

In this sample, this clonotype turned up many times. The chain employs TRBV24-1 and TRBJ2-1; D may correspond to TRBD1 or TRBD2 (5 bases each). The CDR3 is made up of 17 amino acids. Trimming removed 3 bases from V and 2 bases from J, with 16 bases in between. Per germline, CDR1 KGHDR and CDR2 SFDVKD. CDR3 nucleotide sequence: TGTGCCACCAGTGATACCGCCGGGACGGAGCCCTACAATGAGCAGTTCTTC. Its translation is CATSDTAGTEPYNEQFF.

In this sample, this clonotype turned up a few times. The chain joins TRBV7-9 to TRBJ2-7; maybe TRBD2 (5 bases). V was shortened by 5 bases and J by 0 bases, with 23 bases between the two germline ends. This CDR3 is 18 amino acids long. Per germline, CDR1 SEHNR and CDR2 FQNEAQ (reference sequence). The CDR3 sequence is CASSHRRSLQLNSYEQYF. The DNA of the CDR3 is TGTGCCAGCAGCCACCGGAGGAGTCTCCAACTTAACTCCTACGAGCAGTACTTC.

As for this clonotype: This may be a read error, as it is one base from a much larger clone. The chain joins TRBV20-1 to TRBJ2-7; D unresolved. Germline V gives CDR1 DFQATT, CDR2 SNEGSKA (reference sequence). V shed 7 bases and J shed 5 bases, with 18 bases lying between them. The CDR3 has 13 residues. CDR3 in DNA: TGCAGTGAAACGGCCGGCCTGGCCCACGAGCAGTACTTC. It translates to CSETAGLAHEQYF.

This clonotype was counted at least ten times. The chain is built from TRBV12-3 or TRBV12-4 and TRBJ1-4; 7 bases line up with TRBD1. This CDR3 contains 17 residues. The ends lost 0 bases at V and 4 bases at J; junction bases unmatched: 8. The CDR3 nucleotides are TGTGCCAGCAGTTTAGCCGCTAACAGGGGTGTTAATGAAAAACTGTTTTTT. Its protein is CASSLAANRGVNEKLFF.

This clonotype came up many times. The chain carries TRBV5-5 and TRBJ2-7; D gene unclear. Per the germline V gene, CDR1 is SGHKS and CDR2 is YYEKEE (reference sequence). The V end lost 2 bases, the J end lost 0 bases, and 9 bases lay between the germline ends. The CDR3 is 14 residues long. CDR3 amino acids: CASSLAPGSYEQYF. The CDR3 DNA is TGTGCCAGCAGCTTAGCCCCAGGCTCCTACGAGCAGTACTTC.

This clonotype came up a few times. The chain combines TRBV2 with TRBJ2-3; D unclear. The germline V gene has CDR1 SNHLY and CDR2 FYNNEI. The V end lost 6 bases, the J end lost 2 bases, and 12 bases lay between the germline ends. The CDR3 runs 14 residues. CDR3 amino acids: CASRYPDATDTQYF. CDR3 DNA: TGTGCCAGCAGGTACCCAGACGCCACAGATACGCAGTATTTT. Filled out from reference TRBV2 and TRBJ2-3, the complete variable domain reads EPEVTQTPSHQVTQMGQEVILRCVPISNHLYFYWYRQILGQKVEFLVSFYNNEISEKSEIFDDQFSVERPDGSNFTLKIRSTKLEDSAMYFCASRYPDATDTQYFGPGTRLTVL.

The sample holds a few counts of this clonotype. V gene TRBV4-3 combines with J gene TRBJ2-3; TRBD2 matches at 8 bases. V lost 3 bases, J lost 3 bases, and 5 bases stayed unmatched. The germline V gene encodes CDR1 LGHNA and CDR2 YSLEER. The length of the CDR3 is 15 residues. In DNA, the CDR3 is TGCGCCAGCAGCCAGAACGGGGGGGGGACAGATACGCAGTATTTT. Translation gives CASSQNGGGTDTQYF.

Regarding this clonotype: This may arise from a read error, as a much more abundant clone is one base away. The J gene is TRBJ2-2, the V gene TRBV27, with D unclear. Germline V gives CDR1 MNHEY, CDR2 SMNVEV (reference sequence). Trimming removed 4 bases at V and 3 bases at J, with 15 bases between. This CDR3 is built from 16 residues. CDR3 nucleotide sequence: TGTGCCAGCAGTTCAGGAGCAACTTGGCACACCGGGGAGCTGTTTTTT. This sequence encodes CASSSGATWHTGELFF.

For this clonotype: A much more abundant neighbour one base away suggests this may be a read error. The DNA of the CDR3 is TGTGCCAGCAGTCTTGACAGGAGCAACGTCCAGACTTTC. Amino acid sequence: CASSLDRSNVQTF. The J gene is TRBJ2-6, the V gene TRBV6-5; maybe TRBD1 (6 bases). This CDR3 region has 13 residues. Germline assignment: CDR1 MNHEY and CDR2 SVGAGI.

The chain joins TRBV28 to TRBJ1-3; D may be TRBD1 (6 bases). The CDR3 loop spans 15 amino acids. Trimming pared 6 bases from V and 2 bases from J, leaving 14 bases between. Germline V gene data show CDR1 as MDHEN and CDR2 as SYDVKM. CDR3 sequence: CASSRDMLPGNTIYF. CDR3 nucleotide sequence: TGTGCCAGCAGCAGGGACATGTTACCTGGAAACACCATATATTTT.

This clonotype was seen many times. V usage is TRBV28 and J usage is TRBJ1-1, with D possibly being TRBD1 (5 bases). The V end lost 5 bases, the J end lost 1 base, and 11 bases lay between the germline ends. The length of the CDR3 is 14 residues. The germline CDR1 and CDR2 sequences are MDHEN and SYDVKM. The CDR3 loop is CASSHLDKNTEAFF. In DNA form, the CDR3 reads TGTGCCAGCAGTCATTTGGACAAGAACACTGAAGCTTTCTTT.

The V and J genes are TRBV12-3 or TRBV12-4 and TRBJ2-2, with TRBD1 matching over 8 bases. V lost 5 bases to trimming and J lost 4 bases; unmatched junction nucleotides: 9. The CDR3 is 16 amino acids. In nucleotides, the CDR3 is TGTGCCAGCAGTCCGCGGCAGGGGGCCGGCACCGGGGAGCTGTTTTTT. Translated: CASSPRQGAGTGELFF.

Details on this clonotype: One base away lies a much larger clone, so this may be a sequencing read error. The rearrangement joins TRBV9 to TRBJ2-3, with 11 nucleotides matching TRBD2. This CDR3 is 15 amino acids long. CDR1 is SGDLS and CDR2 is YYNGEE in the germline V gene. The J segment lost 3 bases and the V segment lost 4 bases, leaving 4 bases of the junction unmatched. This chain's CDR3 is CASSTWTSGTDTQYF. The CDR3, as DNA: TGTGCCAGCAGCACCTGGACTAGCGGGACAGATACGCAGTATTTT.

This clonotype was observed at least ten times. V and J are TRBV5-5 and TRBJ1-1; possible D gene TRBD1, 5 bases. Trimming shortened V by 2 bases and J by 6 bases, and 14 bases separated the two germline ends. Germline V lookup: CDR1 SGHKS, CDR2 YYEKEE (reference sequence). CDR3 length equals 14 residues. CDR3 amino acids: CASSFGASTAEAFF. The DNA for the CDR3 is TGTGCCAGCAGCTTCGGGGCAAGCACCGCTGAAGCTTTCTTT.

This chain joins TRBV24-1 and TRBJ2-2, with D maybe TRBD1 (6 bases). Trimming took 5 bases from V and 0 from J, leaving 9 bases between them. Per germline, CDR1 KGHDR and CDR2 SFDVKD. The CDR3 has 15 amino acids. CDR3 nucleotide sequence: TGTGCCACCAGTGGGGGGACACCGAACACCGGGGAGCTGTTTTTT. Its translation: CATSGGTPNTGELFF.

The V gene is TRBV12-3 or TRBV12-4, the J gene TRBJ1-2; maybe TRBD1 (6 bases). The CDR3 is made up of 14 amino acids. V was clipped by 1 base and J by 3 bases, with 9 bases between them. In nucleotides, the CDR3 is TGTGCCAGCAGTTTAGGGTACAGGGACTATGGCTACACCTTC. This sequence encodes CASSLGYRDYGYTF.

The chain links TRBV5-1 to TRBJ2-7, with TRBD1 identical over 8 bases. After removal of 4 bases from V and 6 bases from J, the junction contained 6 bases not matched to a gene. CDR1 and CDR2 (germline): SGHRS, YFSETQ. The CDR3 runs 13 residues. Here the CDR3 reads CASSVGQEFEQYF. CDR3 DNA: TGCGCCAGCAGCGTGGGACAGGAGTTCGAGCAGTACTTC.

The rearrangement joins TRBV20-1 to TRBJ2-5; perhaps TRBD2 as D (7 bases). The CDR3 length is 16 residues. Germline V gives CDR1 DFQATT, CDR2 SNEGSKA (reference sequence). The V end lost 3 bases, the J end lost 0 bases, and 17 bases lay between the germline ends. CDR3 protein: CSASGVGGRYQETQYF. The CDR3, as DNA: TGCAGTGCTAGCGGGGTCGGGGGGCGGTACCAAGAGACCCAGTACTTC.

This clonotype occurred many times. The chain recombines TRBV20-1 with TRBJ2-7; D is undetermined. Germline-derived CDR1 and CDR2 are DFQATT and SNEGSKA (reference sequence). The CDR3 is 13 amino acids. Trimming stripped 1 base from V and 3 bases from J, with 10 bases between. This chain's CDR3 is CSARGSHFYEQYF. CDR3 in DNA: TGCAGTGCTAGAGGTAGTCATTTCTACGAGCAGTACTTC.

This rearrangement joins TRBV12-5 to TRBJ2-1; 10 bases are shared with TRBD2. In germline, CDR1 is LGHNT, CDR2 FRNRAP. Trimming cost V 6 bases and J 7 bases; bases outside gene matches: 6. This CDR3 region has 14 residues. CDR3 sequence (DNA): TGTGCTAGTGGGGAGCGGGGGGGCGGTAATGAGCAGTTCTTC. Its translation is CASGERGGGNEQFF.

A word on this clonotype: A read error may be the cause here, since a much bigger clone is one base away. This chain joins TRBV7-2 and TRBJ2-2, with D possibly TRBD2 on 5 matching bases. This CDR3 comprises 15 residues. From germline, CDR1 is SGHTA and CDR2 FQGNSA. The CDR3 nucleotides read TGTGCCAGCAGCCGAGAGCGGTTAAACACCGGGGAGCTGTGTTTT. This translates into CASSRERLNTGELCF. Based on the CDR3 plus reference TRBV7-2 and TRBJ2-2, the full variable domain is GAGVSQSPSNKVTEKGKDVELRCDPISGHTALYWYRQSLGQGLEFLIYFQGNSAPDKSGLPSDRFSAERTGGSVSTLTIQRTQQEDSAVYLCASSRERLNTGELCFGEGSRLTVL.

In this sample, this clonotype turned up many times. CDR3 residues: CASSLARDSSLYGYTF. The CDR3 bases are TGTGCCAGCAGTTTGGCCCGAGACAGCTCACTCTATGGCTACACCTTC. The rearrangement uses TRBV28 and TRBJ1-2; weak D call: TRBD1 (5 bases). The CDR3 runs to 16 residues. CDR1 is MDHEN, CDR2 SYDVKM, per germline. Trimming stripped 3 bases from V and 4 bases from J, with 18 bases between.

For this clonotype: The germline gene is not matched at one end of the junction; a read error may be the cause. V gene TRBV7-6 combines with J gene TRBJ2-1; weak D call: TRBD2 (6 bases). Germline CDR1 SGHVS, CDR2 FNYEAQ. The CDR3 runs 14 residues. CDR3 nucleotides: TGTGCCAACAGCACACGACTAGGACCCAATGAGCAGTTCTTC. This translates into CANSTRLGPNEQFF.

This clonotype was observed many times. The V gene is TRBV11-2, the J gene TRBJ1-1; D may be TRBD1 (6 bases). The V and J ends lost 4 bases and 12 bases respectively, with 18 bases between them. Germline lookup yields CDR1 SGHAT and CDR2 FQNNGV. The CDR3 has 13 amino acids. In nucleotides, the CDR3 is TGTGCCAGCAGCTCAGCGGGGGGCGTCGAAACTTTCTTT. Its protein is CASSSAGGVETFF.

The chain combines TRBV7-9 with TRBJ2-7; 10 bases are shared with TRBD1. This CDR3 contains 16 residues. Per the germline V gene, CDR1 is SEHNR and CDR2 is FQNEAQ (reference sequence). J was trimmed by 2 bases and V by 2 bases; bases with no gene match: 6. CDR3 DNA sequence: TGTGCCAGCAGCTTACCGTGGACAGGGGGAACCTACGAGCAGTACTTC. It encodes CASSLPWTGGTYEQYF.

The CDR3 DNA follows: TGTGCCAGTAGTATAGACTTGCGTCAGCCCCAGCATTTT. Translation: CASSIDLRQPQHF. V gene TRBV19 combines with J gene TRBJ1-5; D unresolved. The CDR3 has 13 residues. The V end was cut by 0 bases, the J end by 6 bases, with 6 bases between. Looked up from germline, CDR1 is LNHDA and CDR2 is SQIVND (reference sequence). Based on the CDR3 plus reference TRBV19 and TRBJ1-5, the full variable domain is DGGITQSPKYLFRKEGQNVTLSCEQNLNHDAMYWYRQDPGQGLRLIYYSQIVNDFQKGDIAEGYSVSREKKESFPLTVTSAQKNPTAFYLCASSIDLRQPQHFGDGTRLSIL.

This clonotype showed up just a few times. V usage is TRBV11-3 and J usage is TRBJ2-3, with 10 bases matching TRBD1. CDR1 is SGHNT, CDR2 YENEEA, per germline. The CDR3 runs 16 residues. The junction had 8 bases not matched to a gene; V was cut back by 6 bases and J by 2 bases. CDR3 coding DNA: TGTGCCAGCAGTTCCCGGACAGGGGGGCTCACAGATACGCAGTATTTT. Its protein is CASSSRTGGLTDTQYF.

The chain has TRBV4-3 and TRBJ1-1; D may be TRBD1 (5 bases). There are 15 residues in the CDR3. The germline V gene encodes CDR1 LGHNA and CDR2 YSLEER. V lost 1 base and J 4 bases, leaving 13 bases between the germline ends. CDR3 DNA sequence: TGCGCCAGCAGCCAAGCCGACAGTTGCCTCACTGAAGCTTTCTTT. It codes for CASSQADSCLTEAFF.

This clonotype came up a few times. This chain's CDR3 is CASRGQGVYQPQHF. CDR3 coding DNA: TGTGCCAGCAGAGGACAGGGGGTTTATCAGCCCCAGCATTTT. The chain carries TRBV19 and TRBJ1-5; 10 nucleotides line up with TRBD1. Germline CDR1 reads LNHDA; CDR2 reads SQIVND (reference sequence). V dropped 9 bases and J dropped 5; count of bases not matched to a gene: 7. CDR3 size: 14 residues.

On this clonotype itself: It may be a read error: a sequence one base away is much more abundant. CDR3 nucleotide sequence: TGCGCCAGCAGCCAAGGGACAGCCTATAATTCACCCCTCCCCTTT. Translating gives CASSQGTAYNSPLPF. The gene calls are TRBV4-3 and TRBJ1-6; D possibly corresponds to TRBD1 (6 bases). Germline V gene data show CDR1 as LGHNA and CDR2 as YSLEER. The CDR3 length is 15 residues.